The clone carrying this T cell receptor beta chain was detected many times. No antigen is known for it. The CDR3 totals 15 residues. The ends were cut back, 4 bases at V and 0 bases at J, with 12 bases in the middle. Looked up from germline, CDR1 is DFQATT and CDR2 is SNEGSKA (reference sequence). The data originate from a study of response to subunit inactivated influenza vaccine. Study conclusions and caveats: It was suggested by the authors that few new T cells are recruited by each seasonal influenza vaccination.

From the RT-PCR reads, TCRdb called clonotypes with MiXCR, one entry per CDR3 protein. The sample holds under 550,000 distinct CDR3 sequences, approximately 6.9% seen once. Sequencing was performed on PBMCs from blood, taken around 25 months after vaccination. The clonotype originates from a man aged 45-69 years who received an inactivated influenza vaccine. J is TRBJ1-4 and V is TRBV20-1, with D maybe TRBD1 (5 bases). The CDR3 spells CSATGGRATNEKLFF. CDR3 DNA: TGCAGTGCTACCGGGGGACGAGCAACTAATGAAAAACTGTTTTTT.